The present entry profiles one TCR beta chain with its context. Antigen: not known. These data are taken from a study of cytomegalovirus exposure and HLA in healthy donors. General study findings and limits: There were 150 to 200 TCR beta chains listed as cytomegalovirus-associated. From TCR beta sequences, most subjects' HLA-A and HLA-B alleles were reportedly predicted accurately. It was reportedly the case that the classifier diagnosed cytomegalovirus status with high specificity and sensitivity.

Researchers ran the PCR with 60 Vbeta and 13 Jbeta primers. Per the original methods: In a later analysis, 60 million to 90 million unique TCR beta chains included roughly 11 million shared by two or more donors. Profiled with immunoSEQ multiplex PCR; TCRdb holds only in-frame clones, not every one. V, J and clone size are taken as reported in that table, and D and trimming were inferred from the DNA itself. The table lists fewer than 200,000 clones, roughly 77% of them singletons, with around 4.6% in the top ten. J gave up 5 bases and V 2 bases, and 6 bases lay outside the gene matches. The CDR3 contains 17 residues. Germline loops: CDR1 MDHEN, CDR2 SYDVKM.

The chain uses TRBV28 and TRBJ2-3; TRBD2 matches at 14 bases. Sequencing was performed on PBMCs. This clonotype was obtained from a male donor in good health and CMV-seronegative. The CDR3 loop reads CASSLPGLAGAGDTQYF. In nucleotides, the CDR3 is TGTGCCAGCAGTTTACCGGGACTAGCGGGAGCGGGAGATACGCAGTATTTT. Full variable domain (rest looked up from reference TRBV28 and TRBJ2-3): DVKVTQSSRYLVKRTGEKVFLECVQDMDHENMFWYRQDPGLGLRLIYFSYDVKMKEKGDIPEGYSVSREKKERFSLILESASTNQTSMYLCASSLPGLAGAGDTQYFGPGTRLTVL.